Listed below are T cell receptor beta chains from one sample, sequenced in a study of blood T cell repertoires in COVID-19. Measured with immunoSEQ multiplex PCR; TCRdb has only the in-frame clones, and not every one. The table shows about 38,000 clones, with about nine tenths occurring only once. The source material was peripheral blood. These TCRs come from a human donor in a cohort sampled during active COVID-19. Each CDR3 is given with its conserved first and last residue.

J gene,V gene,CDR3 protein
TRBJ2-7,TRBV2,CASSEGQGSAYEQYF
TRBJ1-1,TRBV25-1,CASRDRWNTEAFF
TRBJ2-5,TRBV5-6,CASSSNTGLVAETQYF
TRBJ2-3,TRBV2,CASNYPGQGWRALTDTQYF
TRBJ2-2,TRBV3-1/TRBV3-2,CASSPPGLAENTGELFF
TRBJ1-1,TRBV6-5,CASSRGGAEAFF
TRBJ2-1,TRBV4-1,CASSPTGSSYNEQFF
TRBJ1-2,TRBV5-1,CASSPGTGRGYGYTF
TRBJ2-3,TRBV11-2,CASSLVPTRQGDTQYF
TRBJ2-7,TRBV27,CASKLAGHYEQYF
TRBJ1-3,TRBV9,CASSATGDISGNTIYF
TRBJ2-6,TRBV9,CASSKRFSGANVLTF
TRBJ2-3,TRBV5-4,CASSPRRGPFPDTQYF
TRBJ2-2,TRBV7-2,CASSLSQGAGELFF
TRBJ2-1,TRBV4-1,CASSQDDGKRSSYNEQFF
TRBJ1-2,TRBV5-1,CASSLDLGAYYGYTF
TRBJ1-1,TRBV6-5,CASSYSTVRAGTEAFF
TRBJ2-5,TRBV7-9,CASGLTQYF
TRBJ2-3,TRBV2,CASSSGSSTDTQYF